The sequence of this T cell receptor beta chain was determined in a study of beta chain features in type 1 diabetes. Study background: Regarding age, gender and cell yields, patients proved similar to healthy donors.

J was trimmed by 5 bases and V by 3 bases; bases with no gene match: 11. In germline, CDR1 is LNHDA, CDR2 SQIVND (reference sequence). The CDR3 runs 16 residues. There are a few counts of this clone. A sort by CD45RO/CCR7/CD25/CD127/CD95/CD27 yielded CD4+ naive, central memory, regulatory and stem cell-like memory cells. As every portion of the isolated RNA was reverse transcribed, the sequencing read expressed TCRB transcripts. Some clones are missing from TCRdb's copy, which holds only in-frame ones; the method was immunoSEQ multiplex PCR. The sample consists of over 300,000 clones, 8% of them appearing once.

The chain is built from TRBV19 and TRBJ2-3; 7 bases align to TRBD2. Sequencing was carried out using central memory CD4+ T cells from blood. This clonotype was obtained from a woman aged 18-29 years in good health. The CDR3 reads CASSMVGGSPGDTQYF. In nucleotides, the CDR3 is TGTGCCAGTAGTATGGTCGGCGGGAGTCCCGGAGATACGCAGTATTTT.